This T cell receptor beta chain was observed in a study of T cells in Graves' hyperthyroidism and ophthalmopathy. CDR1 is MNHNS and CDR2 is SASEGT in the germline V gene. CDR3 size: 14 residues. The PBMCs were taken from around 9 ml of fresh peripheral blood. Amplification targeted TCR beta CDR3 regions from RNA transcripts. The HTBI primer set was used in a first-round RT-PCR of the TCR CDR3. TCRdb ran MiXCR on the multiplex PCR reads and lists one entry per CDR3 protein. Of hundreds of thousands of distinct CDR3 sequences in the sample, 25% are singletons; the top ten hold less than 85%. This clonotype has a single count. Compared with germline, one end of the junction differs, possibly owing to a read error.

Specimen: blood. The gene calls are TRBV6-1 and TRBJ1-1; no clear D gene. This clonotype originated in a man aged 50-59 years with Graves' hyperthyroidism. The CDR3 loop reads CASREVIFGTEAFF. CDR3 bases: TGTGCCAGCAGAGAAGTCATATTTGGGACTGAAGCTTTCTTT.